This TCR beta chain stems from a study of blood T cell repertoires in COVID-19 (dated by TCRdb to about 2020). Context from the whole study: Samples from collaborators originated in the United States, Italy and Spain and spanned both the acute and convalescent phases of COVID-19. Deeply sampled blood TCRbeta repertoires from subjects exposed to, actively infected with, or recovered from COVID-19 were included in the dataset. The sample metadata nearly always contained a de-identified subject ID, COVID-19 status, age in years and sex. Where available, HLA class I and class II types were obtained from metadata supplied by the sample provider rather than from assay-based typing. Samples came from the ongoing ImmuneRACE study (first 160 participants) plus 1,254 subjects from 6 global collaborators. The repertoires were made available in a free public database intended to serve as a resource for research on the immune response to SARS-CoV-2. The material from the prospective study consisted of cDNA or gDNA derived from T cells, B-cell-depleted T cells, or PBMCs.

Germline trimming amounts to 3 bases on V and 2 bases on J, with 8 as the count of junction bases outside the gene matches. The germline V gene gives CDR1 as SNHLY and CDR2 as FYNNEI. Including cysteine and phenylalanine, the CDR3 has 17 amino acids. The sequence is cut down to CDR3 DNA, 51 bases in frame from base 1. Whole blood was collected in K2EDTA tubes by collaborating institutions according to the institutions' own protocols. Collaborator samples were shipped for TCRbeta analysis as frozen whole blood, isolated PBMCs, or DNA extracted from either sample type. The paper as a whole reports these results and caveats: The amount of clinical and demographic metadata varied by source and participant and was provided uncurated.

This clone occurred a few times. Its specific antigen is unknown. Base qualities are not recorded, but no much larger clone differs from it by a single base. TCRbeta CDR3 regions were amplified from genomic DNA using the immunoSEQ Assay, a bias-controlled multiplex PCR. Regarding the original processing steps: The number of nucleated cells in each sample was estimated from the amplification of reference gene primers within the assay. To quantify the absolute abundance of each unique TCRbeta CDR3 rearrangement, sequence reads were collapsed and filtered. For each sample, productive Simpson clonality was calculated as the square root of Simpson's diversity index over productive rearrangements. TCRdb obtained this table from immuneACCESS and retained in-frame rearrangements with V and J assigned. These tables miss some clones; where compared with another copy, unresolved V genes account for less than half of the shortfall, and the remainder is unexplained. V and J calls and clone size are copied from that table; D and trimming were computed from the DNA. A total of nearly 80,000 clones appear in this sample, approximately 80% of them only once. Of the sample, approximately 33% is held by the ten largest clones.

The sample taken for sequencing was peripheral blood. The origin of this receptor is a woman aged 65 to 85 with acute or convalescent COVID-19. In this chain, TRBV2 is recombined with TRBJ2-7, with 12 bases matching TRBD2. The CDR3 is CASSDLAGGPLAYEQYF. The bases read TGTGCCAGCAGTGACCTAGCGGGAGGGCCTCTAGCCTACGAGCAGTACTTC.